This T cell receptor (beta chain) appears in the sequencing data of a study of CD8 T cells in Susac syndrome (dated by TCRdb to the late 2010s). Study-wide context: Among the Susac syndrome patients who were sequenced, clinically active disease was present in more than five and clinical remission was observed in fewer than ten. At blood withdrawal, Susac syndrome patients were either therapy-naive, taking corticosteroids (in some cases with IVIg as well), or taking IVIg alone. The study used repertoire sequencing to test whether antigen drove CD8+ T cell activation and differentiation in Susac syndrome.

Overall study results and their limits: The study acknowledged that relatively few individuals were included in the TCR sequencing and HLA analysis. No clonal expansion was detected in the CD4+ T cell repertoire of Susac syndrome patients.

Peripheral blood CD8+ and CD4+ T cells from healthy donors, Susac syndrome patients and multiple sclerosis patients were profiled by high-throughput TCR beta sequencing. Susac syndrome patients met recently defined diagnostic criteria for definite or probable disease. Bulk CD8+ and CD4+ T cells were purified by magnetic negative isolation, while CD8+ TEMRA cells were enriched using FACS. Blood was collected in EDTA tubes and processed within 24 hours, with PBMCs isolated through density gradient centrifugation. PBMCs intended for TCR sequencing were frozen in liquid nitrogen and were later thawed in a 37 degrees C water bath. The sorted or isolated CD4+, CD8+ and CD8+ TEMRA cells had a purity of 90% or higher. CDR1 and CDR2 were assigned from the germline V gene as MNHEY and SVGAGI. The CDR3 covers 14 residues, taking in both the cysteine and the phenylalanine. The only DNA kept is the CDR3, 42 bases in frame from the first base. V sheds 0 bases and J sheds 3 bases, leaving 9 bases between their ends.

RNA was extracted using the RNeasy kit, and about 0.5 to 1 ug of the RNA was reverse transcribed with random hexamers. TCR beta CDR3 regions were amplified with the immunoSEQ multiplex PCR assay covering 54 Vbeta and 13 Jbeta segments. To correct PCR amplification bias, a synthetic template baseline was used for both primer optimization and computational correction. As for the authors' bioinformatics: Only productive sequences were kept, with reads annotated to V, D and J genes according to IMGT and analyzed in immunoSEQ Analyzer. To calculate clonality, Shannon entropy was normalized by log2 of the number of productive unique sequences and then subtracted from one. For each patient and control, public and private clones were evaluated within the 100 most prevalent clones. A clone was defined as Susac-specific if it was absent from the healthy and MS cohorts, from 1052 published viral clones and from other ImmuneACCESS disease sequences. Starting from the raw public reads, TCRdb applied fastp trimming at Q25, assembled clones with MiXCR and retained in-frame beta chains. Merged by CDR3 protein, the rows form single entries marked with the most common genes and DNA. Clone size and V and J calls follow TCRdb, not the original study. The sample yields about 200,000 distinct CDR3 sequences; roughly nine tenths were counted once. 0.087% of the sample goes to the ten largest clones.

A word on this clonotype: There is no known antigen for this receptor. Base qualities are not at hand, and no much larger clone is one base apart.

The sequence is built from TRBV6-5 and TRBJ2-7; no D segment can be confidently identified. The source material was CD4+ T cells from PBMCs. The receptor comes from a human donor with Susac syndrome. The DNA sequence is TGTGCCAGCAGTTACTCGAGAACGGACTACGAGCAGTACTTC. The resulting protein is CASSYSRTDYEQYF.